Below, 32 T cell receptor beta chains from the same sample are listed, as sequenced in a study of technical replicates of blood from a handful of donors. TCRdb keeps only in-frame clones here, not all; method: immunoSEQ multiplex PCR. The table has over 90,000 clones, 95% seen once. The sequenced sample consisted of T cells isolated from PBMCs. The receptor source for this set is a human donor in good health.

J is TRBJ2-2 and V is TRBV11-3; D ambiguous. With 3 bases removed from V and 7 bases from J, the gap between germline ends came to 12 bases. Germline V gene lookup returns CDR1 SGHNT and CDR2 YENEEA. This CDR3 has 14 residues. The CDR3 sequence: CASSFAVRNGELFF. Here the CDR3 DNA reads TGTGCCAGCAGCTTCGCGGTTAGGAACGGGGAGCTGTTTTTT.

The J gene is TRBJ2-7, the V gene TRBV10-3, with D possibly being TRBD1 (5 bases). The CDR3 extends over 12 amino acids. Germline CDR1 is ENHRY and CDR2 is SYGVKD. The V and J ends lost 8 bases and 3 bases respectively, with 11 bases between them. This CDR3 reads CAIGNRSYEQYF. The CDR3 bases are TGTGCCATCGGTAACAGGAGCTACGAGCAGTACTTC.

The rearrangement links TRBV19 to TRBJ2-1; TRBD1 matches 9 bases. V lost 3 bases to trimming and J lost 8 bases; unmatched junction nucleotides: 14. This CDR3 has 17 amino acids. Germline V CDR1 and CDR2: LNHDA, SQIVND (reference sequence). Here the CDR3 DNA reads TGTGCCAGTAGTATCGGCGGCCCGGACAGGGGATTCTATGAGCAGTTCTTC. Amino acid sequence: CASSIGGPDRGFYEQFF.

The chain uses TRBV7-3 and TRBJ1-1; D may be TRBD1 (6 bases). This CDR3 contains 13 residues. V lost 4 bases and J 1 base, leaving 7 bases between the germline ends. The germline V gene has CDR1 SGHTA and CDR2 FQGTGA. The CDR3 here is CASSSGQNTEAFF. CDR3 DNA: TGTGCCAGCAGCTCGGGACAGAACACTGAAGCTTTCTTT.

V usage is TRBV28 and J usage is TRBJ2-7, with TRBD1 as a possible D gene (5 bases). Germline V gene data show CDR1 as MDHEN and CDR2 as SYDVKM. V was cut by 6 bases and J by 3 bases, with 9 bases left in between. The CDR3 consists of 12 residues. The CDR3 DNA reads as TGTGCCAGCAGGCTTACAGGCTACGAGCAGTACTTC. Its protein is CASRLTGYEQYF. Drawing the rest from reference TRBV28 and TRBJ2-7, the complete variable domain is DVKVTQSSRYLVKRTGEKVFLECVQDMDHENMFWYRQDPGLGLRLIYFSYDVKMKEKGDIPEGYSVSREKKERFSLILESASTNQTSMYLCASRLTGYEQYFGPGTRLTVT.

The V gene is TRBV5-1, the J gene TRBJ1-3, with D maybe TRBD1 (5 bases). The length of the CDR3 is 15 residues. Trimming shortened V by 5 bases and J by 0 bases, and 12 bases separated the two germline ends. Germline CDR1 and CDR2: SGHRS and YFSETQ. The chain's CDR3 is CASREQVSSGNTIYF. The CDR3 DNA sequence: TGCGCCAGCAGAGAACAGGTTTCCTCTGGAAACACCATATATTTT.

This chain joins TRBV2 and TRBJ2-7, with D perhaps matching TRBD1 (5 bases). Trimming stripped 5 bases from V and 5 bases from J, with 19 bases between. The CDR3 is made up of 15 amino acids. Germline V gene sequence: CDR1 SNHLY, CDR2 FYNNEI. CDR3 bases: TGTGCCAGCAGTTTAGGGGCCGCTTCTCCCCACGAGCAGTACTTC. Its translation: CASSLGAASPHEQYF.

CDR3 region: CASSTGTANEKLFF. The CDR3 coding sequence is TGTGCCAGCAGCACCGGGACAGCAAATGAAAAACTGTTTTTT. The chain has TRBV7-9 and TRBJ1-4, with TRBD1 matching over 7 bases. The length of the CDR3 is 14 residues. V lost 5 bases, J lost 5 bases, and 5 bases stayed unmatched. From germline, CDR1 is SEHNR and CDR2 FQNEAQ (reference sequence).

The CDR3 protein is CASSLEESVLGTQYF. The CDR3, as DNA: TGTGCCAGCAGCTTAGAGGAGAGCGTTCTGGGGACCCAGTACTTC. This chain joins TRBV11-2 and TRBJ2-5, with unresolved D. Germline V gene data show CDR1 as SGHAT and CDR2 as FQNNGV. The CDR3 runs to 15 residues. The V gene lost 0 bases and the J gene lost 7 bases, with 15 bases spanning the gap.

The V and J genes are TRBV10-2 and TRBJ2-5; 10 positions match TRBD2. CDR1 and CDR2 from the germline V gene are WSHSY and SAAADI. V was clipped by 0 bases and J by 7 bases; unmatched bases: 5. This CDR3 has 15 amino acids. This CDR3 is CASSESRVAGGTQYF. For the CDR3, the DNA is TGCGCCAGCAGTGAGTCGAGGGTAGCGGGAGGGACCCAGTACTTC.

The rearrangement uses TRBV4-1 and TRBJ2-7; 12 positions match TRBD1. CDR3 length: 15 amino acids. Trimming at V came to 3 bases and at J to 6 bases, leaving 6 bases not matched to a gene. Per germline, CDR1 MGHRA and CDR2 YSYEKL. For the CDR3, the DNA is TGCGCCAGCAGCCAGGGACAGGGGGCGCAGGTCGAGCAGTACTTC. Protein sequence: CASSQGQGAQVEQYF.

The CDR3 spells CASSFQGTGELFF. The DNA of the CDR3 is TGTGCCAGCAGCTTTCAGGGAACCGGGGAGCTGTTTTTT. The chain has TRBV7-8 and TRBJ2-2, with D possibly TRBD1 on 5 matching bases. Trimming pared 3 bases from V and 5 bases from J, leaving 7 bases between. The CDR3 has 13 residues. Germline V gene sequence: CDR1 SGHVS, CDR2 FQNEAQ.

This clone was counted once. V usage is TRBV18 and J usage is TRBJ2-7, with 11 bases identical to TRBD1. V gave up 0 bases and J gave up 1 base; unmatched junction bases: 2. There are 16 residues in the CDR3. Germline loops: CDR1 KGHSH, CDR2 LQKENI. CDR3 in amino acids: CASSPPGTGGSYEQYF. The CDR3 DNA follows: TGTGCCAGCTCACCACCGGGGACAGGGGGTTCCTACGAGCAGTACTTC.

The chain combines TRBV5-1 with TRBJ1-1; D ambiguous. Germline lookup yields CDR1 SGHRS and CDR2 YFSETQ. The CDR3 spans 15 residues. V lost 5 bases, J lost 1 base, and 15 bases lay in between. CDR3 residues: CASREVGRTNTEAFF. CDR3 in DNA: TGCGCCAGCAGGGAGGTCGGCCGAACGAACACTGAAGCTTTCTTT.

This sequence joins TRBV11-2 and TRBJ1-2; TRBD1 might be the D (6 bases). Trimming removed 2 bases at V and 2 bases at J, with 9 bases between. The CDR3 loop spans 14 amino acids. Germline V gene lookup returns CDR1 SGHAT and CDR2 FQNNGV. CDR3 sequence reads: CASSLWTANYGYTF. DNA of the CDR3: TGTGCCAGCAGCTTATGGACAGCGAACTATGGCTACACCTTC.

The chain is built from TRBV4-1 and TRBJ1-2; 7 nucleotides match TRBD1. The ends lost 6 bases at V and 4 bases at J; junction bases unmatched: 11. The CDR3 runs to 15 residues. Germline CDR1 MGHRA, CDR2 YSYEKL. CDR3 protein: CASRPGDSDSYGYTF. For the CDR3, the DNA is TGCGCCAGCAGGCCTGGGGACAGCGATTCCTATGGCTACACCTTC.

This sequence joins TRBV5-1 and TRBJ2-3; 13 bases line up with TRBD2. V shed 4 bases and J 1 base; nucleotides not matched to a gene: 3. Germline V CDR1 and CDR2: SGHRS, YFSETQ. The CDR3 contains 16 residues. This chain's CDR3 is CASSGTSGKGTDTQYF. The CDR3 region has the DNA TGCGCCAGCAGCGGGACTAGCGGGAAAGGCACAGATACGCAGTATTTT.

The chain has TRBV7-8 and TRBJ2-1; 12 bases agree with TRBD2. J was trimmed by 5 bases and V by 4 bases; bases with no gene match: 6. The CDR3 contains 16 residues. From germline, CDR1 is SGHVS and CDR2 FQNEAQ. The CDR3 here is CASSSQLAGGNNEQFF. CDR3 nucleotide sequence: TGTGCCAGCAGCTCCCAACTAGCGGGAGGAAACAATGAGCAGTTCTTC.

This chain uses TRBV6-6 with TRBJ1-1, with D possibly being TRBD1 (6 bases). Germline V gene data show CDR1 as MNHNY and CDR2 as SVGAGI (reference sequence). V dropped 2 bases and J dropped 7 bases, with 14 bases sitting between them. The CDR3 length is 14 residues. CDR3 sequence reads: CASSYRERDIEAFF. CDR3 coding DNA: TGTGCCAGCAGTTACCGCGAGAGGGACATTGAAGCTTTCTTT.

With respect to this clone: The same CDR3 can be traced to other DNA sequences in this sample. The chain uses TRBV2 and TRBJ2-7; D uncertain. Per germline, CDR1 SNHLY and CDR2 FYNNEI. CDR3 length: 12 amino acids. Trimming cost V 4 bases and J 1 base, with 5 bases left between them. The CDR3 nucleotides read TGTGCCAGCAGTGCCCTTTCCTACGAGCAGTACTTC. Translation: CASSALSYEQYF. The variable domain in full, completed from reference TRBV2 and TRBJ2-7, reads EPEVTQTPSHQVTQMGQEVILRCVPISNHLYFYWYRQILGQKVEFLVSFYNNEISEKSEIFDDQFSVERPDGSNFTLKIRSTKLEDSAMYFCASSALSYEQYFGPGTRLTVT.

This chain links TRBV9 with TRBJ1-1, with a weak D call TRBD1 (6 bases). The CDR3 has 16 residues. V was trimmed by 4 bases and J by 2 bases, leaving 18 bases between them. CDR1 and CDR2 (germline): SGDLS, YYNGEE. In nucleotides, the CDR3 is TGTGCCAGCAGCCCGTCTATGGGGACATTCAACACTGAAGCTTTCTTT. Residues: CASSPSMGTFNTEAFF.

The chain links TRBV4-1 to TRBJ2-1; TRBD2 matches 11 bases. Trimming took 6 bases from V and 4 from J; bases not matched to a gene: 8. This CDR3 contains 16 residues. Germline values: CDR1 MGHRA, CDR2 YSYEKL. The CDR3 sequence is CASRSLAGVQYNEQFF. In DNA, the CDR3 is TGCGCCAGCAGGTCACTAGCGGGAGTTCAGTACAATGAGCAGTTCTTC.

Of note for this clone: At one boundary the junction diverges from the germline segment, which might be a read error. V usage is TRBV7-7 and J usage is TRBJ2-2, with 8 nucleotides matching TRBD1. This CDR3 is built from 14 residues. From germline, CDR1 is SSHAT and CDR2 FNYEAQ (reference sequence). Here the CDR3 reads CASSLEQGAGELFF. CDR3 nucleotide sequence: TGTGCTAGCAGCTTAGAACAGGGGGCCGGGGAGCTGTTTTTT.

The chain uses TRBV5-1 and TRBJ2-3, with 11 bases aligning to TRBD2. The CDR3 runs 15 residues. Germline values: CDR1 SGHRS, CDR2 YFSETQ. With 3 bases clipped from V and 2 bases from J, the junction kept 2 bases outside the gene matches. Here the CDR3 reads CASSSTSGATDTQYF. The DNA for the CDR3 is TGCGCCAGCAGCTCGACTAGCGGGGCCACAGATACGCAGTATTTT.

The chain combines TRBV7-7 with TRBJ2-7, with D maybe TRBD2 (6 bases). V lost 3 bases and J 4 bases, leaving 13 bases between the germline ends. Germline values: CDR1 SSHAT, CDR2 FNYEAQ (reference sequence). CDR3 length: 14 residues. This CDR3 reads CASSFGAGRYEQYF. As DNA, the CDR3 is TGTGCCAGCAGCTTCGGTGCGGGAAGGTACGAGCAGTACTTC.

The rearrangement links TRBV7-2 to TRBJ2-3, with 8 bases matching TRBD1. In germline, CDR1 is SGHTA, CDR2 FQGNSA. The CDR3 contains 14 residues. The V gene end was trimmed by 4 bases and the J gene end by 4 bases; junction bases not matched to a gene: 4. The CDR3 DNA is TGTGCCAGCAGCTCCCAGACAGGGGCAGATACGCAGTATTTT. Its protein is CASSSQTGADTQYF.

The gene calls are TRBV5-1 and TRBJ1-5; possibly TRBD1 for D (6 bases). The germline V and J ends were trimmed by 4 bases and 0 bases, with 11 bases remaining between them. This CDR3 region has 15 residues. Per the germline V gene, CDR1 is SGHRS and CDR2 is YFSETQ. The CDR3 here is CASSKGEYSNQPQHF. CDR3 coding DNA: TGCGCCAGCAGCAAGGGGGAATATAGCAATCAGCCCCAGCATTTT.

The chain carries TRBV7-8 and TRBJ2-3; D possibly corresponds to TRBD2 (6 bases). The germline V and J ends were trimmed by 1 base and 6 bases, with 11 bases remaining between them. Germline assignment: CDR1 SGHVS and CDR2 FQNEAQ. The CDR3 contains 14 residues. DNA of the CDR3: TGTGCCAGCAGCTTAGGACTAGGAGGGGATACGCAGTATTTT. Protein: CASSLGLGGDTQYF.

The V and J genes are TRBV4-1 and TRBJ2-5; 9 positions match TRBD2. This CDR3 has 18 residues. Looked up from germline, CDR1 is MGHRA and CDR2 is YSYEKL. V was clipped by 3 bases and J by 0 bases; unmatched bases: 11. Here the CDR3 reads CASSQEGAGGTDQETQYF. CDR3 bases: TGCGCCAGCAGCCAGGAGGGAGCGGGGGGCACTGACCAAGAGACCCAGTACTTC.

The J gene is TRBJ1-1, the V gene TRBV11-3, with 9 bases that match TRBD1. This CDR3 has 16 residues. With V trimmed by 5 bases and J by 1 base, 8 bases remained unmatched. Per germline, CDR1 SGHNT and CDR2 YENEEA. The CDR3 region is CASSPRLTGGNTEAFF. CDR3 bases: TGTGCCAGCAGCCCGAGATTGACAGGGGGGAACACTGAAGCTTTCTTT.

The rearrangement uses TRBV4-1 and TRBJ1-2; unclear D gene. The CDR3 is made up of 14 amino acids. Germline V lookup: CDR1 MGHRA, CDR2 YSYEKL. Between the trimmed V and J ends, which lost 2 bases and 6 bases, there was a span of 13 bases. The CDR3, as DNA: TGCGCCAGCAGCCAACCCGACCGCGGCGATGGCTACACCTTC. It encodes CASSQPDRGDGYTF.

This clone appeared a few times. The chain uses TRBV5-1 and TRBJ1-1; D perhaps matches TRBD1 (5 bases). Per germline, CDR1 SGHRS and CDR2 YFSETQ. V lost 4 bases and J 4 bases, leaving 8 bases between the germline ends. The length of the CDR3 is 12 residues. In DNA, the CDR3 is TGCGCCAGCAGCCGGGGGGGCACTGAAGCTTTCTTT. Protein product: CASSRGGTEAFF.